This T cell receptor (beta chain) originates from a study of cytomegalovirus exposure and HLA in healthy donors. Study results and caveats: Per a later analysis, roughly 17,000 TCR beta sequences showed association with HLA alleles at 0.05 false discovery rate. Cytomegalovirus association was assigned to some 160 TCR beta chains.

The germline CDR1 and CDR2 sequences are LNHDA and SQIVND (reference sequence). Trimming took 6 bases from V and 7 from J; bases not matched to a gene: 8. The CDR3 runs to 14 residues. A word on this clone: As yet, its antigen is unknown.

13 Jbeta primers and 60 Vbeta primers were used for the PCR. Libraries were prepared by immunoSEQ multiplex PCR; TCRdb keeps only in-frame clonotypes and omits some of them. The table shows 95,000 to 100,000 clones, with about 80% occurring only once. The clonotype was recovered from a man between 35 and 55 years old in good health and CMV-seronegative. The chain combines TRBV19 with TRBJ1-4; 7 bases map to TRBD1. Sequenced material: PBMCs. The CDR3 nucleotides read TGTGCCAGTAGCCCGGGACAGTGGTCTGAAAAACTGTTTTTT. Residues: CASSPGQWSEKLFF.